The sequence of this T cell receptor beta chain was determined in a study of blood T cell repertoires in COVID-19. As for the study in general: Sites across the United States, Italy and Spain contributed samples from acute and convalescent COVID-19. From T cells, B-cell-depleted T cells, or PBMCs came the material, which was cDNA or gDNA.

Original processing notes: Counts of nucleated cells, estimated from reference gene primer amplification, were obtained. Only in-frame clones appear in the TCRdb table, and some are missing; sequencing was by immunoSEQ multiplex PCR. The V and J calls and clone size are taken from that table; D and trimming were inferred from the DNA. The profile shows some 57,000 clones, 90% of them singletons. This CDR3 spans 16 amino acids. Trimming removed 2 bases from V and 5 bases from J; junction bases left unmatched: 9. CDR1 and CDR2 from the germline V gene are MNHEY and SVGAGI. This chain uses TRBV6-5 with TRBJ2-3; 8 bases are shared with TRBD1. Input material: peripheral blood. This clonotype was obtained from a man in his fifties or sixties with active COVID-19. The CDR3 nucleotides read TGTGCCAGCAGTTACCGAGTGGCAGGGGGCGGAGATACGCAGTATTTT. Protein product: CASSYRVAGGGDTQYF.